The 6 T cell receptor beta chains presented below share a single source sample, sequenced in a study of blood T cells in healthy people across ages. Through a sample-barcoded 5' primer and a J-beta primer mix, a second PCR was run for about 6 to 11 cycles. TCRdb passed the 5' RACE reads through MiXCR, listing each CDR3 protein once. The table has about 1.6 million distinct CDR3 sequences, about 31% seen once. What was sequenced was blood. All receptors come from a woman younger than 45 in good health.

In regard to this clonotype: This may be a read error, as it is one base from a much larger clone. The rearrangement links TRBV7-4 to TRBJ2-3; D is ambiguous. CDR1 is SGHVT, CDR2 SQSDAQ, per germline. The CDR3 is 12 amino acids. This CDR3 reads CASSLPRDMQYF. Written as DNA, the CDR3 is TGTGCCAGCAGCTTGCCAAGAGATATGCAGTATTTT.

This clonotype was picked up one time. The chain joins TRBV4-1 to TRBJ2-2; 13 positions match TRBD2. V trimming: 0 bases; J trimming: 6 bases; junction bases outside the gene matches: 7. The CDR3 is 18 amino acids. CDR1 is MGHRA and CDR2 is YSYEKL in the germline V gene. The CDR3 region is CASSQEGGTSGKAGELFF. CDR3 bases: TGCGCCAGCAGCCAAGAAGGGGGGACTAGCGGGAAGGCCGGGGAGCTGTTTTTT.

V usage is TRBV25-1 and J usage is TRBJ2-4, with TRBD2 as a possible D gene (6 bases). Trimming took 5 bases from V and 5 from J, leaving 13 bases between them. CDR3 size: 14 residues. From germline, CDR1 is MGHDK and CDR2 SYGVNS. In DNA, the CDR3 is TGTGCCAGCAGTTGGAGGGGCAGAGAAAACATTCAGTACTTC. This sequence encodes CASSWRGRENIQYF.

The chain uses TRBV5-6 and TRBJ2-5; 15 bases are a match to TRBD2. The CDR3 sequence is 15 residues long. Losses at the gene ends were 7 bases for V and 5 bases for J; bases not matched to a gene: 6. Looked up from germline, CDR1 is SGHDT and CDR2 is YYEEEE. The CDR3 nucleotides read TGTGCCAGCGGACTAGCGGGGGGGGTTTTTGAGACCCAGTACTTC. This gives the protein CASGLAGGVFETQYF.

The chain combines TRBV5-1 with TRBJ1-1; D unclear. The CDR3 has 14 amino acids. Germline CDR1 SGHRS, CDR2 YFSETQ. Trimming shortened V by 4 bases and J by 5 bases, and 15 bases separated the two germline ends. CDR3 bases: TGCGCCAGCAGCGCCGAGGACTTAGGAACTGAAGCTTTCTTT. This translates into CASSAEDLGTEAFF.

The chain employs TRBV13 and TRBJ1-3, with TRBD1 matching 7 bases. Germline V gene data show CDR1 as PRHDT and CDR2 as FYEKMQ (reference sequence). Trimming removed 5 bases from V and 3 bases from J; junction bases left unmatched: 13. The CDR3 covers 17 residues. CDR3 residues: CASSTPRDRRNGNTIYF. CDR3 in DNA: TGTGCCAGCAGCACGCCCCGGGACAGAAGGAATGGAAACACCATATATTTT. Combining the CDR3 with reference TRBV13 and TRBJ1-3 gives the whole variable domain AAGVIQSPRHLIKEKRETATLKCYPIPRHDTVYWYQQGPGQDPQFLISFYEKMQSDKGSIPDRFSAQQFSDYHSELNMSSLELGDSALYFCASSTPRDRRNGNTIYFGEGSWLTVV.